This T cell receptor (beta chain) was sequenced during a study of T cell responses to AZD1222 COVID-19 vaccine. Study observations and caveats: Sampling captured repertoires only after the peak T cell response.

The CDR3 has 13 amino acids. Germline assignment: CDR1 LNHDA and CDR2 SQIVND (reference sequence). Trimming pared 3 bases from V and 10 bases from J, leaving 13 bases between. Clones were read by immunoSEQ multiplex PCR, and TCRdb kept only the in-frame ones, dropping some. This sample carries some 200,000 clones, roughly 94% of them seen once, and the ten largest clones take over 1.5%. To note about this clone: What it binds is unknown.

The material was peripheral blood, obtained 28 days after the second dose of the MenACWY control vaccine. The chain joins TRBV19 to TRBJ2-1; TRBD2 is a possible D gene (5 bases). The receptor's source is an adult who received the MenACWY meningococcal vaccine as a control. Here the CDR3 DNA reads TGTGCCAGTAGTATTTTTATCCGGAGGGAGCAGTTCTTC. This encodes CASSIFIRREQFF.